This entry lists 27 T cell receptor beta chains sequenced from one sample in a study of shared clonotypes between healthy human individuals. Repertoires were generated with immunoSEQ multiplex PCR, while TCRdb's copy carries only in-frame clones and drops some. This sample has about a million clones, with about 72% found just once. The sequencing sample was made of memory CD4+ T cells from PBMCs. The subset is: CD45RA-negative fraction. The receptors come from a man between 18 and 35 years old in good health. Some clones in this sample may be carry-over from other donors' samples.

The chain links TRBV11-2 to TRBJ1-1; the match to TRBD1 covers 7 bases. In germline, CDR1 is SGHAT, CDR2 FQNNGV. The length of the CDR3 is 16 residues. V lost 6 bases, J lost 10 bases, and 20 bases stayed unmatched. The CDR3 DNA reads TGTGCCAGCAGTACCAGGGGGGCGCGCGCGGGGCTCGCAGCTTTCTTT. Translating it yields CASSTRGARAGLAAFF.

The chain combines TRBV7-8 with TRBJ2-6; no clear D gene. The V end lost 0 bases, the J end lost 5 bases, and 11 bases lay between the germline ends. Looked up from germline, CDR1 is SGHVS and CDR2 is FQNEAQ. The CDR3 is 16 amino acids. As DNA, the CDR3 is TGTGCCAGCAGCTTAGCGATGGCCCCTCGGGCCAACGTCCTGACTTTC. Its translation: CASSLAMAPRANVLTF.

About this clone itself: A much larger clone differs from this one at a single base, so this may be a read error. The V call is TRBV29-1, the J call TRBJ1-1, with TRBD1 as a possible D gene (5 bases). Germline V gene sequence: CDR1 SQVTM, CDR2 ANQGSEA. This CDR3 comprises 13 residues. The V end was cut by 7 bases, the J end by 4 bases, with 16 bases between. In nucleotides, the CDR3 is TGCAGCGCTGATTATGGTGGGGGCACTGAAGCTTTCTTT. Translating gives CSADYGGGTEAFF.

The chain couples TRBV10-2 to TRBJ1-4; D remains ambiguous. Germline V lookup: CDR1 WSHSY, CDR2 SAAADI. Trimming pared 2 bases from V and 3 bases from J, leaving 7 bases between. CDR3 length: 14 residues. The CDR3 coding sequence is TGCGCCAGCAGTGAGAGAAGGGCTAATGAAAAACTGTTTTTT. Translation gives CASSERRANEKLFF.

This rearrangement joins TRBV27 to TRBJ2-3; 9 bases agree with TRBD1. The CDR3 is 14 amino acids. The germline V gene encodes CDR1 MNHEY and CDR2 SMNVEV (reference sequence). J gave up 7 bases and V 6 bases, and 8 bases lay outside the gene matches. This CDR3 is CASRGTGTPYTQYF. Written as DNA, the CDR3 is TGTGCCAGCAGGGGGACAGGGACGCCCTATACGCAGTATTTT.

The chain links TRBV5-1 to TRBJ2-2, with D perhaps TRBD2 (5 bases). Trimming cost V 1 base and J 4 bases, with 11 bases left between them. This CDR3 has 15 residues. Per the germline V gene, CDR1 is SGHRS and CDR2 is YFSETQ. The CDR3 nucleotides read TGCGCCAGCAGCTTGTTGGGAGTCGGCACCGGGGAGCTGTTTTTT. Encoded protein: CASSLLGVGTGELFF.

DNA of the CDR3: TGTGCCAGCAGTCCCGAACAGGGAACCATGAACACTGAAGCTTTCTTT. Its translation: CASSPEQGTMNTEAFF. V gene TRBV6-6 combines with J gene TRBJ1-1; D may be TRBD1 (6 bases). This CDR3 has 16 amino acids. Trimming removed 5 bases from V and 0 bases from J, with 16 bases in between. Per germline, CDR1 MNHNY and CDR2 SVGAGI (reference sequence).

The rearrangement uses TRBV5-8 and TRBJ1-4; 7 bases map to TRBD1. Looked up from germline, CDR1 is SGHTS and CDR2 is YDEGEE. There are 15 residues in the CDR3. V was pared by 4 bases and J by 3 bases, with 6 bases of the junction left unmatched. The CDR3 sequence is CASSRATGANEKLFF. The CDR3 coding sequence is TGTGCCAGCAGCCGGGCTACAGGGGCTAATGAAAAACTGTTTTTT.

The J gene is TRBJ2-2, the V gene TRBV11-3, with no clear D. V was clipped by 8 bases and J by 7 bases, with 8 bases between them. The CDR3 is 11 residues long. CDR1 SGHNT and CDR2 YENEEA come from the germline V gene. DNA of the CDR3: TGTGCCAGCGGCATCGACGGGGAGCTGTTTTTT. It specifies CASGIDGELFF.

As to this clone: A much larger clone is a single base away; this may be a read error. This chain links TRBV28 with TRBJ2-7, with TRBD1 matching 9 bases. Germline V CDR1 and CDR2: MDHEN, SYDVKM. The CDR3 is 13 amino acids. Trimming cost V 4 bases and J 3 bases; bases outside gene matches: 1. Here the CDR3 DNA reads TGTGCCAGCAGTTGGGACAGGGACTACGAGCAGTACTTC. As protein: CASSWDRDYEQYF.

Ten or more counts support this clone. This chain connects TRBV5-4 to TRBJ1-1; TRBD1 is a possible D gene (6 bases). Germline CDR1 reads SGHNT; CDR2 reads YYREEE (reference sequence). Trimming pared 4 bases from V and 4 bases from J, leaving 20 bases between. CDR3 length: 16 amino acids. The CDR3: CASSPQLQGRSTEAFF. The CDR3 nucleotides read TGTGCCAGCAGCCCACAACTACAGGGTAGGAGCACTGAAGCTTTCTTT.

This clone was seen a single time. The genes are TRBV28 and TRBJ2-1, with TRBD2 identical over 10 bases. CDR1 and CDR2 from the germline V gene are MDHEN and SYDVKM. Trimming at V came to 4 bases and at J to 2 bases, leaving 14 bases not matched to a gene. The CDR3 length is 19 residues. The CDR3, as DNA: TGTGCCAGCAGTTCCCCGTCTAGCGGGAGAATTAGTGCCTACAATGAGCAGTTCTTC. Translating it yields CASSSPSSGRISAYNEQFF.

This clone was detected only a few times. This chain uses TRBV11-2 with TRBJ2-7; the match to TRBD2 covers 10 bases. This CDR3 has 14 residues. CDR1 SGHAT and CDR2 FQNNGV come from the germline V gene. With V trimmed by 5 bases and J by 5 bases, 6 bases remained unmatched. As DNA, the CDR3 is TGTGCCAGCAGCAAGCGGGAGGGCCGTGACGAGCAGTACTTC. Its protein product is CASSKREGRDEQYF.

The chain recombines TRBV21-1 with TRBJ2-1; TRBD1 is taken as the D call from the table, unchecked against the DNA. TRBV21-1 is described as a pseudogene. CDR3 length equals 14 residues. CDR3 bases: TGTGCCCCCCAGGGGTTGCGGGTTTACAATGAGCAGTTCTTC. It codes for CAPQGLRVYNEQFF.

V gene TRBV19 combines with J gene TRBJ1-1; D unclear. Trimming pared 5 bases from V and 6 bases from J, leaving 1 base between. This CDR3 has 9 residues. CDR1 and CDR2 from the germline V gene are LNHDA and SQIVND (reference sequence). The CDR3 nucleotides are TGTGCCAGTAGTGCTGAAGCTTTCTTT. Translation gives CASSAEAFF.

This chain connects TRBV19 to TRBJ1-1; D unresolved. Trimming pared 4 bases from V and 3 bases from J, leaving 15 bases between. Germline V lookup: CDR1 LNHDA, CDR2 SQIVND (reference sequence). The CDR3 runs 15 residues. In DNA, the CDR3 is TGTGCCAGTAGTAGGGTCGCCGGGCAGGACACTGAAGCTTTCTTT. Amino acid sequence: CASSRVAGQDTEAFF. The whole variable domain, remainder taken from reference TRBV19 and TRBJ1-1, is DGGITQSPKYLFRKEGQNVTLSCEQNLNHDAMYWYRQDPGQGLRLIYYSQIVNDFQKGDIAEGYSVSREKKESFPLTVTSAQKNPTAFYLCASSRVAGQDTEAFFGQGTRLTVV.

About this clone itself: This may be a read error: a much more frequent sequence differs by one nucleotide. CDR3 in amino acids: CTSSLRAVGANVLTF. As DNA, the CDR3 is TGTACCAGCAGCCTCAGGGCTGTCGGGGCCAACGTCCTGACTTTC. The chain joins TRBV11-1 to TRBJ2-6, with D possibly TRBD1 on 5 matching bases. Germline CDR1 SGHAT, CDR2 FQDESV (reference sequence). The CDR3 sequence is 15 residues long.

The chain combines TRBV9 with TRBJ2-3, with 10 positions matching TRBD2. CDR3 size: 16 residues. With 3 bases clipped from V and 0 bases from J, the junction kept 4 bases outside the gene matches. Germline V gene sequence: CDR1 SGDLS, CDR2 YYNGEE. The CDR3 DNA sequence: TGTGCCAGCAGCGGAGCTAGCGGGAGTAGCACAGATACGCAGTATTTT. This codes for CASSGASGSSTDTQYF.

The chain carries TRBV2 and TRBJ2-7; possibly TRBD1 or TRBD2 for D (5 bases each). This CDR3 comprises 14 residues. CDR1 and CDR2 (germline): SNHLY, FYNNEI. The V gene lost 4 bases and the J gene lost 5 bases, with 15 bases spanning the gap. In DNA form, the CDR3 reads TGTGCCAGCAGTGGGGGGTGGAGTGTGGACGAGCAGTACTTC. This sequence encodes CASSGGWSVDEQYF.

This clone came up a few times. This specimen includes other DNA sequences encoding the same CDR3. CDR3 sequence: CASSLSPGGETQYF. DNA of the CDR3: TGTGCCAGCAGTTTATCGCCCGGCGGGGAGACCCAGTACTTC. The V call is TRBV27, the J call TRBJ2-5; D possibly corresponds to TRBD2 (5 bases). Germline V lookup: CDR1 MNHEY, CDR2 SMNVEV (reference sequence). Trimming removed 0 bases from V and 5 bases from J, with 10 bases in between. The CDR3 is 14 amino acids.

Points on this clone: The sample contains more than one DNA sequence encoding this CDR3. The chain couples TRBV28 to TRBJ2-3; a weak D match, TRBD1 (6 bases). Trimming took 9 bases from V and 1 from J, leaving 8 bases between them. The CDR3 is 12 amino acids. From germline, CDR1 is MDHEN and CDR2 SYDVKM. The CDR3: CASRQGTDTQYF. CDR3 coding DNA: TGTGCCAGTAGACAGGGCACAGATACGCAGTATTTT.

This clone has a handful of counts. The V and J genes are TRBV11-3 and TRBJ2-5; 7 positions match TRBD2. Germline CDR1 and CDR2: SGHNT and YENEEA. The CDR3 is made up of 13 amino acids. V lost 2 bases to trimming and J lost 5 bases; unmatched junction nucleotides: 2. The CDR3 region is CASSLNGGETQYF. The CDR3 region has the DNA TGTGCCAGCAGCTTAAACGGGGGGGAGACCCAGTACTTC.

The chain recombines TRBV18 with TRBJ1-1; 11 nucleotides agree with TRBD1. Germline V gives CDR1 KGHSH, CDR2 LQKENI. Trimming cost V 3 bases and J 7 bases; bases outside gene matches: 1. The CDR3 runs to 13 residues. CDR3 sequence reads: CASSPGQGVEAFF. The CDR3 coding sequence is TGTGCCAGCTCACCGGGACAGGGGGTTGAAGCTTTCTTT.

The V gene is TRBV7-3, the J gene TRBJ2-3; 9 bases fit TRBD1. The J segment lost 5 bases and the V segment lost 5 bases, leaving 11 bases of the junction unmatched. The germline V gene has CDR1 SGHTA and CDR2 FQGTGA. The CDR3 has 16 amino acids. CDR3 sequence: CASSRVGQGMGDTQYF. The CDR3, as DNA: TGTGCCAGCAGCCGGGTGGGACAGGGAATGGGAGATACGCAGTATTTT.

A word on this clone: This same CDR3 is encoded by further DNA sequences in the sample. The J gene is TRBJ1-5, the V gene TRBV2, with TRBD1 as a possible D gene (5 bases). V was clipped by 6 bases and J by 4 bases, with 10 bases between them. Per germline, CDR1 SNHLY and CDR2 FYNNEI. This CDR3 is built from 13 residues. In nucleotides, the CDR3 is TGTGCCAGCAGGGGGGACGGAAATCAGCCCCAGCATTTT. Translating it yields CASRGDGNQPQHF.

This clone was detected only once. The CDR3 DNA is TGTGCCAGTAGTGGTGGACAAGGGAAAGTTGGCAATCAGCCCCAGCATTTT. This codes for CASSGGQGKVGNQPQHF. The chain is built from TRBV19 and TRBJ1-5; TRBD1 might be the D (5 bases). CDR1 and CDR2 (germline): LNHDA, SQIVND (reference sequence). Trimming shortened V by 5 bases and J by 2 bases, and 19 bases separated the two germline ends. There are 17 residues in the CDR3.

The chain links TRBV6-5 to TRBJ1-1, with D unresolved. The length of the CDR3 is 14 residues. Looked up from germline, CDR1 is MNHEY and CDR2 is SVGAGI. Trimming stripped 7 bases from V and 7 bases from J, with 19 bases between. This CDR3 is CASTRRAGSGEAFF. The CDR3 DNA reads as TGTGCCAGCACCCGGCGGGCGGGGTCGGGTGAAGCTTTCTTT.